This TCR beta chain comes out of a study of blood T cell repertoires in COVID-19. Overall study context: Collection of acute and convalescent COVID-19 samples took place in the United States, Italy and Spain.

Seattle researchers signed up patients amid active infection and tracked them longitudinally. Original processing notes: Amplification of reference gene primers provided the estimated nucleated cell counts. Profiling relied on immunoSEQ multiplex PCR, and the TCRdb table lists in-frame clones only, not all of them. V and J calls and clone size are those listed in that table; D and trimming were worked out from the DNA. Of around 310,000 clones in the sample, around 91% are singletons; the top ten hold around 0.98%. This CDR3 region has 16 residues. Looked up from germline, CDR1 is SEHNR and CDR2 is FQNEAQ (reference sequence). Trimming removed 2 bases from V and 6 bases from J; junction bases left unmatched: 10.

This receptor was obtained from a woman aged 40 to 50 with COVID-19, enrolled during active disease. Specimen: peripheral blood. This sequence joins TRBV7-9 and TRBJ2-3, with 8 bases lining up with TRBD2. DNA for the CDR3: TGTGCCAGCAGCTTACCTCGAGCGGGAGTCGCGGATACGCAGTATTTT. As protein: CASSLPRAGVADTQYF.